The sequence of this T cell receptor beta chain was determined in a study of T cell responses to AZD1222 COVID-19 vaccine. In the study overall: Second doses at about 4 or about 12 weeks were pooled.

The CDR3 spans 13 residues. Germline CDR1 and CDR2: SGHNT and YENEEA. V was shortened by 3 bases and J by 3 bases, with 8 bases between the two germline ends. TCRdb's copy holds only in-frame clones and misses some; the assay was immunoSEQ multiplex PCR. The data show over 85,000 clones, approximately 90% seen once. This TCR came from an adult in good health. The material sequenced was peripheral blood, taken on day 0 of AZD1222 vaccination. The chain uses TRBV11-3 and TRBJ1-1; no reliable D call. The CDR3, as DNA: TGTGCCAGCAGCTTGGGATGGGACACTGAAGCTTTCTTT. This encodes CASSLGWDTEAFF.